These T cell receptor beta chains were read from a single sample in a study of T cell changes during pregnancy in multiple sclerosis. This table comes from immunoSEQ multiplex PCR, and its TCRdb copy is limited to in-frame clones, with some not included. The profile shows some 70,000 clones, 75% to 90% of them singletons. This specimen consisted of peripheral blood, obtained after pregnancy. The receptors here all came from a female donor in good health, enrolled as a control in a pregnancy study. CDR3s include the opening cysteine and the closing phenylalanine or tryptophan. A D gene is named only where the DNA matches it firmly. Expanded clones get a size class; other rows say once, few or many, or leave the size out.

>TRBJ2-3|TRBD2|-|TRBV5-1
TGCGCCAGCAGCTTGGGGGGGGGTATCGCAGATACGCAGTATTTT
CASSLGGGIADTQYF
>TRBJ1-1|TRBD1|few|TRBV29-1
TGCAGCGTCTGGACAGGGCGTACTGAAGCTTTCTTT
CSVWTGRTEAFF
>TRBJ1-2|-|-|TRBV15
TGTGCCACCAGCAGAGATCAAGAGAATGGCTACACCTTC
CATSRDQENGYTF
>TRBJ2-5|-|few|TRBV7-9
TGTGCCAGCAGCCCTGTCGGATTAGCGGAGACCCAGTACTTC
CASSPVGLAETQYF
>TRBJ2-7|-|-|TRBV6-1
TGTGCCAGCGGGGGGGGCCGCGAGCAGTACTTC
CASGGGREQYF
>TRBJ2-1|TRBD2|-|TRBV12-5
TGTGCTAGTGGTTCTACACTACTAGCGGGGCGGGATGAGCAGTTCTTC
CASGSTLLAGRDEQFF
>TRBJ1-2|TRBD1|-|TRBV11-2
TGTGCCAGCACCTCGGACAGGACGAGTTATGGCTACACCTTC
CASTSDRTSYGYTF
>TRBJ1-1|-|-|TRBV5-1
TGCGCCAGCAGCTTTTACGGCGGGGGCACTGAAGCTTTCTTT
CASSFYGGGTEAFF
>TRBJ2-3|-|-|TRBV7-2
TGTGCCAGCAGCTTAAGACTGGCCACAGATACGCAGTATTTT
CASSLRLATDTQYF
>TRBJ2-7|TRBD2|-|TRBV2
TGTGCCAGCAGTGGTGGCGGGGGTCCCTACGAGCAGTACTTC
CASSGGGGPYEQYF
>TRBJ1-1|TRBD1|-|TRBV27
TGTGCCAGCAGGACAGGGGGTACTGAAGCTTTCTTT
CASRTGGTEAFF
>TRBJ1-5|-|-|TRBV5-6
TGTGCCAGCAGCTTGGCCTGGGACAATAGCAATCAGCCCCAGCATTTT
CASSLAWDNSNQPQHF
>TRBJ1-2|TRBD1|-|TRBV27
TGTGCCAGCAGTTTTGGACAGGGGGATAACTATGGCTACACCTTC
CASSFGQGDNYGYTF
>TRBJ2-4|TRBD2|-|TRBV7-9
TGTGCCAGCAGCCGGACTAGCGGGGGGGTTTGGTACTTC
CASSRTSGGVWYF
>TRBJ2-7|TRBD1|-|TRBV6-1
TGTGCCAGCAGTGAAGCGGGACAGCTGACCTACGAGCAGTACTTC
CASSEAGQLTYEQYF
>TRBJ1-2|-|-|TRBV30
TGTGCCTGGAGTGTGGACTTCCGGACCCTCTATGGCTACACCTTC
CAWSVDFRTLYGYTF
>TRBJ2-3|TRBD2|-|TRBV5-1
TGCGCCAGCAGCCAGGGACTAGCGGCTAGCACAGATACGCAGTATTTT
CASSQGLAASTDTQYF
>TRBJ2-1|TRBD2|-|TRBV19
TGTGCCAGTCTAAATAGCGGGACTCGTAATGAGCAGTTCTTC
CASLNSGTRNEQFF
>TRBJ1-4|-|once|TRBV21-1
TGTGCCAGCAGCAATGTAGGACAGTTCCCTGCAACTAATGAAAAACTGTTTTTT
CASSNVGQFPATNEKLFF
>TRBJ2-3|TRBD2|-|TRBV5-4
TGTGCCAGCAGACTATTAGCGGGGGGGCCAGATACGCAGTATTTT
CASRLLAGGPDTQYF
>TRBJ2-7|-|-|TRBV2
TGTGCCAGCAGTAGGGGGTCCGGGACCTACGAGCAGTACTTC
CASSRGSGTYEQYF
>TRBJ2-1|TRBD1|-|TRBV9
TGTGCCAGCAGCTCCCGGACAGGGTTGATGTACAATGAGCAGTTCTTC
CASSSRTGLMYNEQFF
>TRBJ1-2|-|-|TRBV6-5
TGTGCCAGCAGGTTAGGACTTTCCTATGGCTACACCTTC
CASRLGLSYGYTF
>TRBJ1-5|-|-|TRBV30
TGTGCCTGGAGCCGGGGGGCAGATAGCAATCAGCCCCAGCATTTT
CAWSRGADSNQPQHF
>TRBJ1-5|TRBD1|-|TRBV18
TGTGCCAGCTCACCACCAGGGACAGCCGGCAATCAGCCCCAGCATTTT
CASSPPGTAGNQPQHF
>TRBJ1-2|TRBD1|-|TRBV6-6
TGTGCCAGCAAGGACAGGGTTTTGGTTTGGGGCTACACCTTC
CASKDRVLVWGYTF
>TRBJ1-1|TRBD1|-|TRBV7-8
TGTGCCAGCAGCTCTGACAGGGGGCTTACTGAAGCTTTCTTT
CASSSDRGLTEAFF
>TRBJ1-3|-|-|TRBV6-1
TGTGCCAGCACACATCATTCTGGAAACACCATATATTTT
CASTHHSGNTIYF
>TRBJ1-1|-|-|TRBV2
TGTGCCAGCAGTGAAGGGTGGGGGAGGACTGAAGCTTTCTTT
CASSEGWGRTEAFF
>TRBJ1-2|TRBD1|-|TRBV6-4
TGTGCCAGCAGTTTCACCGGGACAGGGGACTATGGCTACACCTTC
CASSFTGTGDYGYTF
>TRBJ2-1|-|-|TRBV30
TGTGCCTGGAGTGTACGTCTAGCGTTGCATGAGCAGTTCTTC
CAWSVRLALHEQFF